The 14 T cell receptor beta chains reported below all come from one sample, sequenced in a study of blood T cell repertoires in COVID-19. This table comes from immunoSEQ multiplex PCR, and its TCRdb copy is limited to in-frame clones, with some not included. The sample contains around 270,000 clones, around 89% of which appear only once. What was sequenced was peripheral blood. These receptors were taken from a man aged 40-50 years with acute or convalescent COVID-19.

This chain joins TRBV9 and TRBJ2-1; D might be TRBD2 (6 bases). CDR3 length: 14 amino acids. Trimming pared 3 bases from V and 5 bases from J, leaving 12 bases between. Germline V gene sequence: CDR1 SGDLS, CDR2 YYNGEE. CDR3 in DNA: TGTGCCAGCAGCGCGACGGGGGTCCACAATGAGCAGTTCTTC. This gives the protein CASSATGVHNEQFF.

The CDR3 nucleotides read TGTGCCAGCAGTTACCCCCGGGACACTTTGAACACTGAAGCTTTCTTT. Translation gives CASSYPRDTLNTEAFF. The rearrangement links TRBV6-2 or TRBV6-3 to TRBJ1-1; a possible D gene is TRBD1 (6 bases). Germline values: CDR1 MNHEY, CDR2 SVGEGT. V was pared by 2 bases and J by 0 bases, with 13 bases between. The CDR3 length is 16 residues.

This clone showed up just a few times. V and J are TRBV7-8 and TRBJ2-2; 8 nucleotides align to TRBD2. This CDR3 contains 16 residues. Trimming at V came to 6 bases and at J to 0 bases, leaving 6 bases not matched to a gene. Germline CDR1 reads SGHVS; CDR2 reads FQNEAQ. CDR3 region: CASRQDGGANTGELFF. CDR3 in DNA: TGTGCCAGCAGGCAAGACGGGGGGGCGAACACCGGGGAGCTGTTTTTT.

The chain links TRBV9 to TRBJ1-1; TRBD1 aligns across 7 bases. Trimming at V came to 3 bases and at J to 2 bases, leaving 7 bases not matched to a gene. Germline V gene lookup returns CDR1 SGDLS and CDR2 YYNGEE. The CDR3 sequence is 15 residues long. This chain's CDR3 is CASSAQGGVNTEAFF. Here the CDR3 DNA reads TGTGCCAGCAGCGCTCAGGGGGGAGTAAACACTGAAGCTTTCTTT.

CDR3 in amino acids: CASSYTSGTRGEQYF. The CDR3, as DNA: TGTGCCAGCAGCTATACCTCCGGGACTAGGGGCGAGCAGTACTTC. The rearrangement links TRBV5-6 to TRBJ2-7; 8 nucleotides align to TRBD2. Germline CDR1 and CDR2: SGHDT and YYEEEE. This CDR3 is 15 amino acids long. After removal of 3 bases from V and 6 bases from J, the junction contained 11 bases not matched to a gene.

The V and J genes are TRBV20-1 and TRBJ2-1; a possible D gene is TRBD1 (5 bases). Trimming pared 3 bases from V and 7 bases from J, leaving 25 bases between. Germline loops: CDR1 DFQATT, CDR2 SNEGSKA (reference sequence). The CDR3 totals 17 residues. The DNA of the CDR3 is TGCAGTGCTAGTAAGGGGTGGGGCGGTTTAAACTGGAATGAGCAGTTCTTC. This gives the protein CSASKGWGGLNWNEQFF.

For the CDR3, the DNA is TGCGCCAGCGGGGTAGGGGGTTTGGAGTTCACTGAAGCTTTCTTT. Its protein product is CASGVGGLEFTEAFF. The J gene is TRBJ1-1, the V gene TRBV5-1; D is possibly TRBD1 (6 bases). The CDR3 has 15 amino acids. Per germline, CDR1 SGHRS and CDR2 YFSETQ. Between the trimmed V and J ends, which lost 7 bases and 4 bases, there was a span of 20 bases.

Comment on this clone: One end of the junction does not line up with germline, which may come from a read error. This chain uses TRBV10-2 with TRBJ2-3; 9 bases are a match to TRBD2. Germline-derived CDR1 and CDR2 are WSHSY and SAAADI. This CDR3 comprises 13 residues. The DNA of the CDR3 is TGCGTAGCGGGGGAGCTTAGCAGAGATACGCAGTATTTT. Translated: CVAGELSRDTQYF.

The chain uses TRBV5-4 and TRBJ1-1; no clear D gene. This CDR3 comprises 14 residues. Deletions cut 1 base from V and 0 bases from J, with 7 bases between. Germline V gene data show CDR1 as SGHNT and CDR2 as YYREEE (reference sequence). CDR3: CASSLRNLNTEAFF. DNA for the CDR3: TGTGCCAGCAGCTTGCGTAACTTGAACACTGAAGCTTTCTTT.

This chain connects TRBV24-1 to TRBJ1-5, with TRBD1 matching 7 bases. Trimming cost V 5 bases and J 0 bases; bases outside gene matches: 6. There are 16 residues in the CDR3. Germline CDR1 KGHDR, CDR2 SFDVKD. The CDR3, as DNA: TGTGCCACCAGTGGGGGAGCAGGGGGTAGCAATCAGCCCCAGCATTTT. Its translation is CATSGGAGGSNQPQHF.

This clone was seen once. This sequence joins TRBV5-6 and TRBJ2-2; D unclear. The germline V gene encodes CDR1 SGHDT and CDR2 YYEEEE. This CDR3 has 16 amino acids. Trimming took 5 bases from V and 3 from J, leaving 17 bases between them. The chain's CDR3 is CASRPRMIQDTGELFF. CDR3 DNA: TGTGCCAGCAGACCAAGGATGATTCAGGACACCGGGGAGCTGTTTTTT.

This clone was detected many times. The chain joins TRBV4-1 to TRBJ1-1; 9 bases fit TRBD1. Germline CDR1 is MGHRA and CDR2 is YSYEKL. The CDR3 is 14 residues long. The junction had 7 bases not matched to a gene; V was cut back by 5 bases and J by 6 bases. CDR3 in amino acids: CASSYDRGAAEAFF. The DNA for the CDR3 is TGCGCCAGCAGCTATGACAGGGGGGCCGCTGAAGCTTTCTTT.

The CDR3 loop reads CSARSGGEQYF. The CDR3 DNA follows: TGCAGTGCTAGATCAGGGGGAGAGCAGTACTTC. The chain combines TRBV20-1 with TRBJ2-7; 7 bases align to TRBD1. This CDR3 contains 11 residues. The V segment lost 2 bases and the J segment 7 bases; nucleotides outside the gene matches: 2. Germline CDR1 DFQATT, CDR2 SNEGSKA (reference sequence).

The rearrangement uses TRBV6-2 or TRBV6-3 and TRBJ1-5; 7 nucleotides agree with TRBD1. The CDR3 is 13 amino acids. CDR1 is MNHEY and CDR2 is SVGEGT in the germline V gene. The V segment lost 2 bases and the J segment 5 bases; nucleotides outside the gene matches: 0. The CDR3 bases are TGTGCCAGCAGTTACAGGGGGCATCAGCCCCAGCATTTT. It is translated as CASSYRGHQPQHF.